The 3 T cell receptor beta chains given below trace back to one sample, sequenced in a study of Ad26.COV2.S vaccination and SARS-CoV-2 variants (dated by TCRdb to the early 2020s). The library relied on the immunoSEQ multiplex PCR assay. This is the immuneACCESS table as TCRdb keeps it, with only in-frame sequences that have V and J called. A part of the clones is gone; compared with another copy, unresolved V genes explain less than half, and the rest is unexplained. The sample table holds fewer than 500,000 clones, of which less than 95% were seen once. The ten largest clones take up less than 5.5% of the sample. Read against the paper, the sample's treatment or condition label means: 15 to 20 received Ad26.COV2.S at low or high dose, single or two shots; about 5 received placebo; per-sample allocation not given. For vaccine and placebo recipients, the sequenced repertoires came from samples collected on day 63 after the first injection.

Here the sequenced sample was peripheral blood, taken in a trial of Ad26.COV2.S vaccine versus placebo. All receptors derive from a person aged 18-60 years who received the Ad26.COV2.S COVID-19 vaccine or a placebo.

The genes are TRBV9 and TRBJ1-1; unclear D gene. Germline CDR1 and CDR2: SGDLS and YYNGEE. The CDR3 runs 13 residues. Trimming stripped 0 bases from V and 4 bases from J, with 7 bases between. CDR3 protein: CASSVDAATEAFF. Written as DNA, the CDR3 is TGTGCCAGCAGCGTAGATGCGGCCACTGAAGCTTTCTTT. The whole variable domain, remainder taken from reference TRBV9 and TRBJ1-1, is DSGVTQTPKHLITATGQRVTLRCSPRSGDLSVYWYQQSLDQGLQFLIQYYNGEERAKGNILERFSAQQFPDLHSELNLSSLELGDSALYFCASSVDAATEAFFGQGTRLTVV.

The gene calls are TRBV3-1 (or the pseudogene TRBV3-2) and TRBJ1-1, with D maybe TRBD1 (6 bases). In germline, CDR1 is LGHDT, CDR2 YNNKEL (reference sequence). V lost 2 bases and J 11 bases, leaving 15 bases between the germline ends. This CDR3 is 13 amino acids long. The DNA of the CDR3 is TGTGCCAGCAGCCAACCGGGGCCAGGGGACGCTTTCTTT. Protein sequence: CASSQPGPGDAFF.

The chain joins TRBV5-1 to TRBJ2-3; tentative D call: TRBD2 (6 bases). The CDR3 totals 16 residues. CDR1 is SGHRS and CDR2 is YFSETQ in the germline V gene. The V end lost 4 bases, the J end lost 0 bases, and 15 bases lay between the germline ends. CDR3: CASSTSSALSTDTQYF. CDR3 in DNA: TGCGCCAGCAGCACCTCTAGCGCCCTAAGCACAGATACGCAGTATTTT.